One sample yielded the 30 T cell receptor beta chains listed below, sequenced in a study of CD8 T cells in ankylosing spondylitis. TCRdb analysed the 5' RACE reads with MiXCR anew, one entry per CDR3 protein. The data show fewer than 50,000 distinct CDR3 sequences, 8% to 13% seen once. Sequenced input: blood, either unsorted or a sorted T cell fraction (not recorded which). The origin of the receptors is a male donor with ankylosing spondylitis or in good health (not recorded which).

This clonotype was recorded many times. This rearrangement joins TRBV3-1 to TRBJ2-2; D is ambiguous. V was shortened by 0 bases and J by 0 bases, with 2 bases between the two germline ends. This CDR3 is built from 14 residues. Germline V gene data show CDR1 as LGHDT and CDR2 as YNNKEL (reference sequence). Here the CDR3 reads CASSQDPNTGELFF. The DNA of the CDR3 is TGTGCCAGCAGCCAAGACCCGAACACCGGGGAGCTGTTTTTT.

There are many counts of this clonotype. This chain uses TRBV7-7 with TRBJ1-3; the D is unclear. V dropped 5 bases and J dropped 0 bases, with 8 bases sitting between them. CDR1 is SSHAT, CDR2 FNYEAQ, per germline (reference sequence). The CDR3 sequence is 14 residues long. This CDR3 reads CASSPEGSGNTIYF. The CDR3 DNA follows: TGTGCCAGCAGCCCTGAGGGCTCTGGAAACACCATATATTTT.

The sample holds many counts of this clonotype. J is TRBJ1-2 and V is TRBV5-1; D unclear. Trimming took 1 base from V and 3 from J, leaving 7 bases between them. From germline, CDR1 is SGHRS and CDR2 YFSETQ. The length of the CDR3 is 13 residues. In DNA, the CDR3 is TGCGCCAGCAGCTTGCAAAGGGACTATGGCTACACCTTC. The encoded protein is CASSLQRDYGYTF.

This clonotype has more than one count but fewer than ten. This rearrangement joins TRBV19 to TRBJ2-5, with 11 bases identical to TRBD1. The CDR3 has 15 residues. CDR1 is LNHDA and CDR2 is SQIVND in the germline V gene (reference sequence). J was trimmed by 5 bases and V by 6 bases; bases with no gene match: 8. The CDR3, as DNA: TGTGCCAGTAGATCGGACAGGGGGCTTCCGGAGACCCAGTACTTC. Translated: CASRSDRGLPETQYF. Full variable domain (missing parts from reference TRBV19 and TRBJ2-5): DGGITQSPKYLFRKEGQNVTLSCEQNLNHDAMYWYRQDPGQGLRLIYYSQIVNDFQKGDIAEGYSVSREKKESFPLTVTSAQKNPTAFYLCASRSDRGLPETQYFGPGTRLLVL.

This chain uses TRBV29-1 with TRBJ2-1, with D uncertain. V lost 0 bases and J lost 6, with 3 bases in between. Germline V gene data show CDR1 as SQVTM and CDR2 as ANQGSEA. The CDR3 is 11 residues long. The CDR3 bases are TGCAGCGTTGAAGAAGGCAATGAGCAGTTCTTC. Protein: CSVEEGNEQFF.

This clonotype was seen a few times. CDR3 amino acids: CASSPRPLGEQYF. The DNA for the CDR3 is TGTGCCAGCAGTCCGCGACCCCTAGGCGAGCAGTACTTC. The V and J genes are TRBV25-1 and TRBJ2-7, with D unclear. CDR1 is MGHDK, CDR2 SYGVNS, per germline. Trimming cost V 5 bases and J 6 bases, with 14 bases left between them. The CDR3 sequence is 13 residues long.

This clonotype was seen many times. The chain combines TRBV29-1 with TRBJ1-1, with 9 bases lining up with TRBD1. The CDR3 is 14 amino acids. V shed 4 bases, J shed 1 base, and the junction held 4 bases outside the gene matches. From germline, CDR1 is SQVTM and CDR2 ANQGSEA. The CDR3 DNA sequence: TGCAGCGTTGCACAGGGGGCTTCGAACACTGAAGCTTTCTTT. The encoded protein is CSVAQGASNTEAFF.

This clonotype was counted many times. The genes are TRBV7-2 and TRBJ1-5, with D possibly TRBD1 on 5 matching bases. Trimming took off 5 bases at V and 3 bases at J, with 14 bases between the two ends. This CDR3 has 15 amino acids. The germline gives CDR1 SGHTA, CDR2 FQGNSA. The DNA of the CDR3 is TGTGCCAGCAGCCCCTTTTGGGGGAACAATCAGCCCCAGCATTTT. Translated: CASSPFWGNNQPQHF.

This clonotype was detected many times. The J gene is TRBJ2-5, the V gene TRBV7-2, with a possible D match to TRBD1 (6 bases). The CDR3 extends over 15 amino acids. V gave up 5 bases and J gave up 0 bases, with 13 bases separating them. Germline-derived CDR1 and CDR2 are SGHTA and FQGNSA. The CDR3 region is CASSIQQGYQETQYF. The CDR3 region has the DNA TGTGCCAGCAGCATACAACAGGGATACCAAGAGACCCAGTACTTC.

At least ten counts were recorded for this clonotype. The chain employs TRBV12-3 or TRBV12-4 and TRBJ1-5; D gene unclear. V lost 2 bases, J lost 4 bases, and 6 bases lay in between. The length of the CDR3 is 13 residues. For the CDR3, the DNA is TGTGCCAGCAGTTTAAATCATAATCAGCCCCAGCATTTT. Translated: CASSLNHNQPQHF.

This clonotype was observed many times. The CDR3, as DNA: TGTGCCAGCAGCCAAGAAGGGGGCCCGCTGTTTTTT. Translating gives CASSQEGGPLFF. This chain uses TRBV3-1 with TRBJ2-2, with TRBD1 matching over 7 bases. Trimming cost V 0 bases and J 13 bases; bases outside gene matches: 2. Germline V gene data show CDR1 as LGHDT and CDR2 as YNNKEL (reference sequence). This CDR3 spans 12 amino acids.

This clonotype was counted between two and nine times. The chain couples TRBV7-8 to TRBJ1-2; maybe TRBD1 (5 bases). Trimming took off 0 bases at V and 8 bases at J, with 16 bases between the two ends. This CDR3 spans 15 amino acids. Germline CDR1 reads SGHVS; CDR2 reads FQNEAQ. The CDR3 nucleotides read TGTGCCAGCAGCTTAGCGAGTCAGGGATTCGGAGGCTACACCTTC. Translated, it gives CASSLASQGFGGYTF.

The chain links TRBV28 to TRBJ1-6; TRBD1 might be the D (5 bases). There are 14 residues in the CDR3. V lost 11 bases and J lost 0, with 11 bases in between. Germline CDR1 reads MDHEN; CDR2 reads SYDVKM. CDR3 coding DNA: TGTGCCGGCCAGGGCATCTCCTATAATTCACCCCTCCACTTT. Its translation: CAGQGISYNSPLHF.

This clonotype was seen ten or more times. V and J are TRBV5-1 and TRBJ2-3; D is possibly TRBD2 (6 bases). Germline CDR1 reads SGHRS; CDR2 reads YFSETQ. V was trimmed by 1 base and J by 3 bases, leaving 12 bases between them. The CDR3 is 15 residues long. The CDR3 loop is CASSLTSQGTDTQYF. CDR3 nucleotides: TGCGCCAGCAGCTTGACTAGCCAGGGAACAGATACGCAGTATTTT.

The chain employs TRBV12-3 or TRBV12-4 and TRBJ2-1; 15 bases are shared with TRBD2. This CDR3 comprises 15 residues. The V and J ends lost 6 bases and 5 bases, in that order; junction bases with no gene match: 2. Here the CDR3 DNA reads TGTGCCAGCAGGCGGACTAGCGGGGGGGACAATGAGCAGTTCTTC. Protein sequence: CASRRTSGGDNEQFF.

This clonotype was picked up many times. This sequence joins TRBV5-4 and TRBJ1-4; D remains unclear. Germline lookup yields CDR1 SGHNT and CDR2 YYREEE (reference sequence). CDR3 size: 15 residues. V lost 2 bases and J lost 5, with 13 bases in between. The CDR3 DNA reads TGTGCCAGCAGCTTTACACGCTTAGGAAATGAAAAACTGTTTTTT. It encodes CASSFTRLGNEKLFF.

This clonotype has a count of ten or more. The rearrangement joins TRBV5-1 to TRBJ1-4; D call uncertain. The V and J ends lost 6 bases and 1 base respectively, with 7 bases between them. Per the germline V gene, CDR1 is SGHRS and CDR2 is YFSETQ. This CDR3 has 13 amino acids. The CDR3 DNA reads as TGCGCCAGCATGAAGGGAACTAATGAAAAACTGTTTTTT. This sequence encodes CASMKGTNEKLFF.

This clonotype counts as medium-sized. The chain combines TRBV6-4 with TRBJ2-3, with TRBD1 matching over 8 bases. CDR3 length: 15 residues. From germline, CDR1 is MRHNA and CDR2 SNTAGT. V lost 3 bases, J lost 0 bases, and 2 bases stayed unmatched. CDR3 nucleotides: TGTGCCAGCAGTGAACAGGGGGGAAGCACAGATACGCAGTATTTT. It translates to CASSEQGGSTDTQYF.

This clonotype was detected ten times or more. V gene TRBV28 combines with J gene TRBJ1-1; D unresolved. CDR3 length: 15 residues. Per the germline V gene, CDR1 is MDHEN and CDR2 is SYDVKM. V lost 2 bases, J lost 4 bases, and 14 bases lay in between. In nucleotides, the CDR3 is TGTGCCAGCAGTTTAAAGAACCACCCGGGCACTGAAGCTTTCTTT. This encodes CASSLKNHPGTEAFF.

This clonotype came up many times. DNA of the CDR3: TGTGCCACCAGCACGAGGGGGTTCCAAGAGACCCAGTACTTC. It translates to CATSTRGFQETQYF. This chain connects TRBV15 to TRBJ2-5; tentative D call: TRBD1 (6 bases). Germline-derived CDR1 and CDR2 are LNHNV and YYDKDF (reference sequence). V was trimmed by 4 bases and J by 1 base, leaving 10 bases between them. CDR3 length: 14 amino acids.

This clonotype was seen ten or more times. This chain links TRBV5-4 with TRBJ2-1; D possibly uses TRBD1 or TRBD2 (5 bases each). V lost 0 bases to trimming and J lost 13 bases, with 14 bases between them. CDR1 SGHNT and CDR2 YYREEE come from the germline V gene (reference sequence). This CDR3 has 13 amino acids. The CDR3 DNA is TGTGCCAGCAGCTTGGGAGGGGAGACACCCCAGTTCTTC. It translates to CASSLGGETPQFF. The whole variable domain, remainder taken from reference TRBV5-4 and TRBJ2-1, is ETGVTQSPTHLIKTRGQQVTLRCSSQSGHNTVSWYQQALGQGPQFIFQYYREEENGRGNFPPRFSGLQFPNYSSELNVNALELDDSALYLCASSLGGETPQFFGPGTRLTVL.

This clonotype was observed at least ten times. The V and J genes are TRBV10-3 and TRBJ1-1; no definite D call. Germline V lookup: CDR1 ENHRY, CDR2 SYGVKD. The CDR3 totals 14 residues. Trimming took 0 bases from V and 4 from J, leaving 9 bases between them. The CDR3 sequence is CAISESLEGTEAFF. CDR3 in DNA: TGTGCCATCAGTGAGTCTTTGGAGGGCACTGAAGCTTTCTTT.

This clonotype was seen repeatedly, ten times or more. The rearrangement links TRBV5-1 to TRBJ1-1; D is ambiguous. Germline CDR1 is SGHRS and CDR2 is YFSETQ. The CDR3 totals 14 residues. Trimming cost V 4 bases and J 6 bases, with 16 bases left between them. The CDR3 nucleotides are TGCGCCAGCAGCCCCGGGCCCTCAGAGGCTGAAGCTTTCTTT. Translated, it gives CASSPGPSEAEAFF. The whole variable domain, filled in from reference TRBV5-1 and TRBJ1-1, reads KAGVTQTPRYLIKTRGQQVTLSCSPISGHRSVSWYQQTPGQGLQFLFEYFSETQRNKGNFPGRFSGRQFSNSRSEMNVSTLELGDSALYLCASSPGPSEAEAFFGQGTRLTVV.

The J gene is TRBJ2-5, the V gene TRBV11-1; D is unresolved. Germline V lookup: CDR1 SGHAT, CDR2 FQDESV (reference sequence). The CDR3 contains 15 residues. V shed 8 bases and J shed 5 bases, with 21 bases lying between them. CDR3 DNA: TGTGCCAGCTTGCGGTCGGACCAAAAACCGGAGACCCAGTACTTC. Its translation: CASLRSDQKPETQYF.

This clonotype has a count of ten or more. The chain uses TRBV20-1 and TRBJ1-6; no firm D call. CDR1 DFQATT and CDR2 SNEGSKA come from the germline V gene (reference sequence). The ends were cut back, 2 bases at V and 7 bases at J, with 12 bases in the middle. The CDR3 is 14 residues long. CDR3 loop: CSARRPTRNSPLHF. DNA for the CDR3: TGCAGTGCTAGAAGACCCACCCGGAATTCACCCCTCCACTTT.

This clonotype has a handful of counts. The CDR3 DNA reads as TGTGCCAGCGGCCCGGACAGGGGGATGGTGAACACTGAAGCTTTCTTT. This sequence encodes CASGPDRGMVNTEAFF. V gene TRBV12-3 or TRBV12-4 combines with J gene TRBJ1-1; 10 bases agree with TRBD1. CDR3 size: 16 residues. V shed 8 bases and J 0 bases; nucleotides not matched to a gene: 9.

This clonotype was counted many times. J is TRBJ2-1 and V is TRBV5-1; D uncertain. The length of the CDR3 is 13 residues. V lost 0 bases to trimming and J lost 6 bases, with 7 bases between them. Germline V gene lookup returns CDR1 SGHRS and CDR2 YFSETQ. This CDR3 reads CASSLDRFNEQFF. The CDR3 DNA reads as TGCGCCAGCAGCTTGGATCGATTCAATGAGCAGTTCTTC.

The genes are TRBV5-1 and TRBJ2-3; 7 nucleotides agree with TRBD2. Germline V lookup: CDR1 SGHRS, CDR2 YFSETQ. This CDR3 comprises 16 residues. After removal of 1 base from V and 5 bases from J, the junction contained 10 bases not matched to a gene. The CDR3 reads CASSLIGGYEGDTQYF. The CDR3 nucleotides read TGCGCCAGCAGCTTGATCGGGGGGTATGAAGGAGATACGCAGTATTTT.

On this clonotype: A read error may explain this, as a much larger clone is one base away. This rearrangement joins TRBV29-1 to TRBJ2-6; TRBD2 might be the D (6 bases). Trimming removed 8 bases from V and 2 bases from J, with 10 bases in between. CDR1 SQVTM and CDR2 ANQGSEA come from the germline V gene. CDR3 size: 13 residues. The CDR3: CSIGGTGANVLTF. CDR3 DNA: TGCAGCATTGGGGGGACTGGGGCCAACGTCCTGACTTTC.

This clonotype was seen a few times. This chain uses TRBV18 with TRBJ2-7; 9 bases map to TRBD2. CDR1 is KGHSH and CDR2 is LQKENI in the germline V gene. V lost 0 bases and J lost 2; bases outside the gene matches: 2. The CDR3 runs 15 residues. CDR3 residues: CASSPPLAGAYEQYF. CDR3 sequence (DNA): TGTGCCAGCTCACCACCACTAGCGGGTGCCTACGAGCAGTACTTC.